The clone carrying this TCR beta chain was detected a few times. Its antigen is not identified. The sample originates from a study of immune evolution from preneoplasia to lung adenocarcinoma. Across the study: HLA loss of heterozygosity: over 5.5% AIS, 15% MIA, approximately 31% ADC, none AAH. General study results and limits: Highest clonality occurred in KRAS-mutant, not EGFR-mutant or double wild-type, nodules. Clonality was highest in normal lung, lower in later-stage lesions apparently.

Clones were read by immunoSEQ multiplex PCR, and TCRdb kept only the in-frame ones, dropping some. The data hold a few thousand clones, with about 68% observed a single time. Germline V gives CDR1 LGHNA, CDR2 YNFKEQ. This CDR3 contains 15 residues. Unmatched junction bases numbered 3, after V lost 0 bases and J lost 4 bases. The source material was FFPE lung adenocarcinoma in situ tissue. J is TRBJ2-1 and V is TRBV4-2; 7 nucleotides match TRBD2. The source is a person between 60 and 80 years old with lung adenocarcinoma. The CDR3 region is CASSQDGAGYNEQFF. CDR3 DNA sequence: TGTGCCAGCAGCCAAGATGGAGCGGGGTACAATGAGCAGTTCTTC.